A single sample gave rise to the 10 T cell receptor beta chains below, sequenced in a study of T-cell reconstitution after alpha-beta-depleted transplantation in children. Preparation of the TCRbeta library was carried out with unique molecular identifiers. MiXCR was run by TCRdb on the PCR reads, yielding one entry per CDR3 protein. Counted here are 250,000 to 300,000 distinct CDR3 sequences, under 14% occurring once; the ten biggest clones make up 23%. This sample comprised peripheral blood, obtained 180 days after TCRalphabeta/CD19-depleted stem cell transplant. The receptor source for this set is a male patient aged 2-15 years who had a stem cell transplant for chronic granulomatous disease, so the T cells may come from the graft donor.

This clonotype was recorded at least ten times. The chain employs TRBV23-1 and TRBJ2-7, with TRBD1 matching over 8 bases. TRBV23-1 is placed among ORFs of uncertain function. This CDR3 region has 19 residues. The V segment lost 6 bases and the J segment 1 base; nucleotides outside the gene matches: 20. The CDR3 DNA sequence: TGCGCCAGCAGCCGGAGGACAGGGATAAAGCCAAGCCTGTCCTACGAGCAGTACTTC. Amino acid sequence: CASSRRTGIKPSLSYEQYF.

This clonotype was picked up many times. This chain joins TRBV20-1 and TRBJ1-4; D call uncertain. Germline CDR1 is DFQATT and CDR2 is SNEGSKA (reference sequence). The length of the CDR3 is 17 residues. V dropped 6 bases and J dropped 0 bases, with 20 bases sitting between them. The CDR3 DNA reads as TGCAGTGCCACCTCTAGTGCAGGCACTGCAACTAATGAAAAACTGTTTTTT. Translated: CSATSSAGTATNEKLFF.

The genes are TRBV19 and TRBJ2-1; D tentatively fits TRBD1 or TRBD2 (6 bases each). This CDR3 comprises 12 residues. V was cut by 3 bases and J by 8 bases, with 8 bases left in between. Germline V lookup: CDR1 LNHDA, CDR2 SQIVND (reference sequence). CDR3 sequence reads: CASSIGGDEQFF. DNA of the CDR3: TGTGCCAGTAGTATCGGGGGCGATGAGCAGTTCTTC.

The sample holds many counts of this clonotype. The chain is built from TRBV24-1 and TRBJ2-1; D is possibly TRBD1 (6 bases). This CDR3 region has 15 residues. The V end was cut by 6 bases, the J end by 4 bases, with 15 bases between. Germline assignment: CDR1 KGHDR and CDR2 SFDVKD. The CDR3 nucleotides are TGTGCCACCAGTTCCCCGGGACACAAATACAATGAGCAGTTCTTC. This gives the protein CATSSPGHKYNEQFF.

This clonotype has at least ten counts. The V gene is TRBV4-3, the J gene TRBJ1-4, with 8 positions matching TRBD1. CDR3 size: 17 residues. V trimming: 3 bases; J trimming: 8 bases; junction bases outside the gene matches: 14. In germline, CDR1 is LGHNA, CDR2 YSLEER. CDR3 nucleotide sequence: TGCGCCAGCAGCCATCCTTCTCAGGGGGCGCTGGACGAAAAACTGTTTTTT. This encodes CASSHPSQGALDEKLFF.

This clonotype showed up many times. The rearrangement links TRBV20-1 to TRBJ2-7; D possibly corresponds to TRBD2 (5 bases). The CDR3 has 13 residues. The germline V gene encodes CDR1 DFQATT and CDR2 SNEGSKA (reference sequence). V lost 6 bases and J 3 bases, leaving 15 bases between the germline ends. This CDR3 is CSAHQTGVYEQYF. For the CDR3, the DNA is TGCAGTGCGCACCAAACCGGGGTCTACGAGCAGTACTTC.

There are many counts of this clonotype. This rearrangement joins TRBV20-1 to TRBJ1-1; the D gene is possibly TRBD1 (5 bases). The CDR3 sequence is 13 residues long. CDR1 DFQATT and CDR2 SNEGSKA come from the germline V gene (reference sequence). Trimming cost V 6 bases and J 4 bases, with 15 bases left between them. The CDR3 here is CSAHNGAPTEAFF. For the CDR3, the DNA is TGCAGTGCGCACAACGGGGCGCCCACTGAAGCTTTCTTT.

The genes are TRBV2 and TRBJ2-1; 7 nucleotides line up with TRBD1. Germline V gives CDR1 SNHLY, CDR2 FYNNEI. The junction had 8 bases not matched to a gene; V was cut back by 6 bases and J by 0 bases. CDR3 length: 16 amino acids. CDR3 DNA: TGTGCCAGCAGCGAGACAGGGTCGAACTCCTACAATGAGCAGTTCTTC. Residues: CASSETGSNSYNEQFF.

This clonotype was seen ten or more times. The genes are TRBV12-3 or TRBV12-4 and TRBJ1-1; 9 bases align to TRBD1. V shed 5 bases, J shed 1 base, and the junction held 2 bases outside the gene matches. The CDR3 length is 14 residues. The CDR3 DNA follows: TGTGCCAGCAGTACAGGGGGCGCGAACACTGAAGCTTTCTTT. Encoded protein: CASSTGGANTEAFF.

At least ten counts were recorded for this clonotype. The chain is built from TRBV5-1 and TRBJ2-5; TRBD1 is a possible D gene (6 bases). The CDR3 has 13 amino acids. Germline V CDR1 and CDR2: SGHRS, YFSETQ. Trimming left V 5 bases short and J 2 bases short, with 10 bases between. This CDR3 reads CASSRTEQETQYF. For the CDR3, the DNA is TGCGCCAGCAGTAGGACAGAGCAAGAGACCCAGTACTTC.